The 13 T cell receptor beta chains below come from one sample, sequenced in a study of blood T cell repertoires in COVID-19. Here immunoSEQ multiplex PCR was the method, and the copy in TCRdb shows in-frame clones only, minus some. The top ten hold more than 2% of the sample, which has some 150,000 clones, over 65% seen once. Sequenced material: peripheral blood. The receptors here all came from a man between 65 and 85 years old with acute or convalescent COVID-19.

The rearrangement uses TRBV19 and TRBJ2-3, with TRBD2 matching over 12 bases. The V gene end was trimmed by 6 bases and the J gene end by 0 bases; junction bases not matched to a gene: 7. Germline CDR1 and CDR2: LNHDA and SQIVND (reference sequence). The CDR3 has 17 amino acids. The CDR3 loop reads CASSPRTSGKSTDTQYF. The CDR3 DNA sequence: TGTGCCAGTAGCCCCCGGACTAGCGGGAAAAGCACAGATACGCAGTATTTT.

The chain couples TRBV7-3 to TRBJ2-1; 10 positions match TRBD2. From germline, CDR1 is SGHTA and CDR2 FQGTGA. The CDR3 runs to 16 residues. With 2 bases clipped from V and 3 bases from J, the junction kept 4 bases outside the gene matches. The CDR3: CASSLSWTSGYNEQFF. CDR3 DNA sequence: TGTGCCAGCAGCTTATCTTGGACTAGCGGCTACAATGAGCAGTTCTTC.

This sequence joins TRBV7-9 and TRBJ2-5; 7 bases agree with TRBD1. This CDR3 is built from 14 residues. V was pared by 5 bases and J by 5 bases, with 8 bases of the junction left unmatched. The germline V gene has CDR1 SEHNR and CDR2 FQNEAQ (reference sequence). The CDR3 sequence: CASSTGQTRETQYF. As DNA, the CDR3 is TGTGCCAGCAGCACGGGACAGACACGGGAGACCCAGTACTTC.

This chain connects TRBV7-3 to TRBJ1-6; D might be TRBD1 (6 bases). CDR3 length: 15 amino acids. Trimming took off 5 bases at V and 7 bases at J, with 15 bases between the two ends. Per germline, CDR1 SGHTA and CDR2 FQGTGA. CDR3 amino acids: CASSVQGPPNSPLHF. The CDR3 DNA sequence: TGTGCCAGCAGCGTACAGGGACCCCCCAATTCACCCCTCCACTTT.

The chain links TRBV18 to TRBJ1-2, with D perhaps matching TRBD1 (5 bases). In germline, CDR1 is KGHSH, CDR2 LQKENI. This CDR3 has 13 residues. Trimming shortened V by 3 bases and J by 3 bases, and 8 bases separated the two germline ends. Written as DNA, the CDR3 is TGTGCCAGCTCACCCGACAGAGACTATGGCTACACCTTC. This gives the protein CASSPDRDYGYTF.

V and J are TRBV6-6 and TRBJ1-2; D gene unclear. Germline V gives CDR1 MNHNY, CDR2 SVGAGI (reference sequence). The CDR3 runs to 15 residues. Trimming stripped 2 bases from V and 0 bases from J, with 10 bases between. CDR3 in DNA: TGTGCCAGCAGTTACGGCGGCCAAGCTAACTATGGCTACACCTTC. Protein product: CASSYGGQANYGYTF.

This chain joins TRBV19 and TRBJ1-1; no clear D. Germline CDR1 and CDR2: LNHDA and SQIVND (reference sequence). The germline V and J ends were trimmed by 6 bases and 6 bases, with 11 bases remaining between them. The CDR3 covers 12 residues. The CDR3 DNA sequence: TGTGCCAGTAGGTCCCTGGAGGCTGAAGCTTTCTTT. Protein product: CASRSLEAEAFF.

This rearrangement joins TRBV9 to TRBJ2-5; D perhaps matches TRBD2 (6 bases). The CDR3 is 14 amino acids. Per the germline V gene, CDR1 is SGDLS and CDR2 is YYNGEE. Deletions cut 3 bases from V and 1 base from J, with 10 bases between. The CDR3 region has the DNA TGTGCCAGCAGCGGATTGACTAGCCAAGAGACCCAGTACTTC. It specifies CASSGLTSQETQYF.

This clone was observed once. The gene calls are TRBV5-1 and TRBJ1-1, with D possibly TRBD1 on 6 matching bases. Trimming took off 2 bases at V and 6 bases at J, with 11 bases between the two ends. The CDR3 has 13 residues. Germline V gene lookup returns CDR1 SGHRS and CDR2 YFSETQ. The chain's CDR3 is CASSLGYRAEAFF. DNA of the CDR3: TGCGCCAGCAGCTTAGGATACAGGGCTGAAGCTTTCTTT.

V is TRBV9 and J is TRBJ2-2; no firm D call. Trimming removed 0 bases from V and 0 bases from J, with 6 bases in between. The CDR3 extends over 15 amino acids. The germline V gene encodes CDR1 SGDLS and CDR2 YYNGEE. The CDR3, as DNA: TGTGCCAGCAGCGTAGCAGCGACGAACACCGGGGAGCTGTTTTTT. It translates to CASSVAATNTGELFF. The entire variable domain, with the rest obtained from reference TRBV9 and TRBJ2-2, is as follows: DSGVTQTPKHLITATGQRVTLRCSPRSGDLSVYWYQQSLDQGLQFLIQYYNGEERAKGNILERFSAQQFPDLHSELNLSSLELGDSALYFCASSVAATNTGELFFGEGSRLTVL.

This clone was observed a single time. CDR3: CASGQGGYNEQFF. Written as DNA, the CDR3 is TGTGCCAGCGGACAGGGGGGCTACAATGAGCAGTTCTTC. This chain joins TRBV7-2 and TRBJ2-1, with 10 bases fitting TRBD1. The CDR3 covers 13 residues. J was trimmed by 3 bases and V by 8 bases; bases with no gene match: 1. CDR1 is SGHTA and CDR2 is FQGNSA in the germline V gene.

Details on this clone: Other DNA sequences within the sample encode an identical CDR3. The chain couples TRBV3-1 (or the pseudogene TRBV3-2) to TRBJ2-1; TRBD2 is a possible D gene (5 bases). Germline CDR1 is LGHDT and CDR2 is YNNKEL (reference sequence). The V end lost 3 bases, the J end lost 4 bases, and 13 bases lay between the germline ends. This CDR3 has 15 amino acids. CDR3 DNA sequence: TGTGCCAGCAGCCAGGGCGGGCTCGTATACAATGAGCAGTTCTTC. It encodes CASSQGGLVYNEQFF.

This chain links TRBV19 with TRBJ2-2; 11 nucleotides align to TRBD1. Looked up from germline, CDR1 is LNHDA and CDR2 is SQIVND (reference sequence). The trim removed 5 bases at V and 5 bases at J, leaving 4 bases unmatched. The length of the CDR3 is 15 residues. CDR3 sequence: CASSGQGAGTGELFF. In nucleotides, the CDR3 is TGTGCCAGTAGTGGACAGGGGGCGGGGACCGGGGAGCTGTTTTTT.